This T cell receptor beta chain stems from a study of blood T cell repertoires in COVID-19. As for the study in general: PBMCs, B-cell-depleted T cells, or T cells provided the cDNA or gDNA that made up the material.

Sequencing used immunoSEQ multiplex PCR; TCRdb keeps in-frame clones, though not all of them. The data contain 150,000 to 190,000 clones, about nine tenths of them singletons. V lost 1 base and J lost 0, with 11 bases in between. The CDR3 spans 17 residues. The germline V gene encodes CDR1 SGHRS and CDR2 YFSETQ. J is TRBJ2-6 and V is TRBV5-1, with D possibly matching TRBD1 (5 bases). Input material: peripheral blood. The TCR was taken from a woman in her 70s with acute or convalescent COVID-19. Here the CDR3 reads CASSLQVTASGANVLTF. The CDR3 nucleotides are TGCGCCAGCAGCTTGCAGGTGACAGCCTCTGGGGCCAACGTCCTGACTTTC.